This is a list of T cell receptor beta chains from one sample in a study of T cell responses to AZD1222 COVID-19 vaccine. Sequencing was performed with immunoSEQ multiplex PCR; in TCRdb, only in-frame clones are kept and a portion is missing. The sample has some 150,000 clones; around nine tenths are singletons. This material consisted of peripheral blood, taken on day 0 of AZD1222 vaccination. All receptors derive from an adult in good health. The conserved cysteine and the conserved F or W are not part of the CDR3 here. The order of the fields is J gene, V gene, CDR3 protein.

TRBJ1-5 TRBV2 ASRKGQGSNQPQH
TRBJ2-2 TRBV20-1 SASRQQNTGELF
TRBJ2-7 TRBV2 ASNKAHEQY
TRBJ1-2 TRBV9 ASSLRTGEDGYT
TRBJ2-1 TRBV7-9 ASSASGGLGNEQF
TRBJ2-2 TRBV19 ASTIGGGRGWTGELF
TRBJ2-5 TRBV7-7 ASSLGTTGGMETQY
TRBJ1-5 TRBV12-3/TRBV12-4 ASTRGDQPQH
TRBJ2-1 TRBV18 ASSRFGGGGGGEQF
TRBJ1-2 TRBV6-6 ASSPRREGFSGYT
TRBJ2-5 TRBV5-6 ASSLALGPQETQY
TRBJ2-2 TRBV6-8 ASRLTGDTGELF
TRBJ2-1 TRBV10-3 AIRMEQSSYNEQF
TRBJ1-2 TRBV12-1 ASSFVQGAEYGYT
TRBJ2-2 TRBV10-3 AISESGGERTGELF
TRBJ1-2 TRBV30 AWSMRRGLNGYT
TRBJ1-1 TRBV7-2 ATITGGLNTEAF
TRBJ2-4 TRBV19 AAGDPGDKNIQY
TRBJ2-7 TRBV6-1 ASSEGTPYEQY
TRBJ2-1 TRBV5-1 ASSIAYEQF
TRBJ1-1 TRBV19 ASSRTGVSGTEAF
TRBJ1-6 TRBV2 ASRQVRDSPLH
TRBJ2-1 TRBV24-1 ATSDWPSGTNEQF
TRBJ2-7 TRBV7-8 ASSLAGKAYEQY
TRBJ1-4 TRBV3-1/TRBV3-2 ASSPPEKHRFNEKLF